The 26 T cell receptor beta chains below all came from one sample that was sequenced in a study of cytomegalovirus exposure and HLA in healthy donors. PCR primers comprised 60 Vbeta and 13 Jbeta primers. Libraries were prepared by immunoSEQ multiplex PCR; TCRdb keeps only in-frame clonotypes and omits some of them. The repertoire holds about 160,000 clones, with approximately 78% as singletons. Specimen: PBMCs. These receptors all stem from a girl aged 2 to 9 in good health and CMV-seropositive.

In its sample, this clone was seen a few times. This CDR3 reads CASSVAGGETQYF. CDR3 in DNA: TGTGCCAGCAGCGTAGCGGGAGGGGAGACCCAGTACTTC. The chain recombines TRBV28 with TRBJ2-5, with TRBD2 matching over 11 bases. This CDR3 region has 13 residues. The germline CDR1 and CDR2 sequences are MDHEN and SYDVKM. With 6 bases clipped from V and 5 bases from J, the junction kept 2 bases outside the gene matches.

The chain employs TRBV27 and TRBJ2-1; a possible D gene is TRBD2 (5 bases). The CDR3 runs to 19 residues. Deletions cut 3 bases from V and 0 bases from J, with 21 bases between. CDR1 MNHEY and CDR2 SMNVEV come from the germline V gene (reference sequence). DNA of the CDR3: TGTGCCAGCAGTTTCGGACCGGACGACCACAGCGGCTCCTACAATGAGCAGTTCTTC. This translates into CASSFGPDDHSGSYNEQFF.

The chain carries TRBV6-5 and TRBJ1-1; unclear D gene. This CDR3 contains 13 residues. V was pared by 7 bases and J by 1 base, with 10 bases between. In germline, CDR1 is MNHEY, CDR2 SVGAGI. CDR3 coding DNA: TGTGCCAGCAAGCTCACTCAGAACACTGAAGCTTTCTTT. It specifies CASKLTQNTEAFF.

The J gene is TRBJ2-3, the V gene TRBV6-1; the D gene is possibly TRBD1 (6 bases). The V end was cut by 3 bases, the J end by 0 bases, with 13 bases between. The CDR3 consists of 16 residues. Looked up from germline, CDR1 is MNHNS and CDR2 is SASEGT. CDR3 sequence (DNA): TGTGCCAGCAGTGAGGACAGCCCCTTAAGCACAGATACGCAGTATTTT. This encodes CASSEDSPLSTDTQYF.

A remark on this clone: A junction boundary mismatches the germline segment, possibly from a read error. This chain links TRBV7-9 with TRBJ2-7; possibly TRBD2 for D (6 bases). The length of the CDR3 is 17 residues. Germline assignment: CDR1 SEHNR and CDR2 FQNEAQ (reference sequence). CDR3 protein: CSSSLASPAGLSYEQYF. CDR3 bases: TGTTCCAGCAGCTTAGCCTCCCCAGCGGGTCTCTCCTACGAGCAGTACTTC. Full variable domain (rest looked up from reference TRBV7-9 and TRBJ2-7): DTGVSQNPRHKITKRGQNVTFRCDPISEHNRLYWYRQTLGQGPEFLTYFQNEAQLEKSRLLSDRFSAERPKGSFSTLEIQRTEQGDSAMYLCSSSLASPAGLSYEQYFGPGTRLTVT.

V is TRBV6-5 and J is TRBJ1-1, with D possibly being TRBD1 (5 bases). The CDR3 loop spans 13 amino acids. Trimming pared 2 bases from V and 6 bases from J, leaving 10 bases between. Per the germline V gene, CDR1 is MNHEY and CDR2 is SVGAGI. The CDR3 here is CASSYPGLSEAFF. DNA of the CDR3: TGTGCCAGCAGTTACCCGGGACTCTCTGAAGCTTTCTTT.

This clone was recorded a few times. V gene TRBV4-2 combines with J gene TRBJ1-5; D is perhaps TRBD1 (5 bases). Germline V gene sequence: CDR1 LGHNA, CDR2 YNFKEQ. This CDR3 has 13 amino acids. Between the trimmed V and J ends, which lost 0 bases and 14 bases, there was a span of 14 bases. CDR3 sequence reads: CASSQDGGGIKHF. The CDR3 bases are TGTGCCAGCAGCCAAGATGGGGGGGGAATTAAGCATTTT.

This chain links TRBV7-9 with TRBJ2-1; 12 bases map to TRBD2. This CDR3 has 15 amino acids. V dropped 1 base and J dropped 9; count of bases not matched to a gene: 4. Germline assignment: CDR1 SEHNR and CDR2 FQNEAQ (reference sequence). The CDR3, as DNA: TGTGCCAGCAGCTTAGTTCTAGCGGGAGGGCCTGAGCAGTTCTTC. Its translation is CASSLVLAGGPEQFF.

In its sample, this clone was seen a few times. The chain links TRBV5-1 to TRBJ2-5, with 8 bases aligning to TRBD2. The trim removed 2 bases at V and 5 bases at J, leaving 5 bases unmatched. The germline V gene encodes CDR1 SGHRS and CDR2 YFSETQ. The CDR3 has 14 residues. The CDR3 sequence: CASSFGSGGETQYF. CDR3 nucleotide sequence: TGCGCCAGCAGCTTCGGGTCGGGGGGGGAGACCCAGTACTTC.

The chain joins TRBV15 to TRBJ2-1; 7 bases align to TRBD2. This CDR3 is built from 17 residues. The germline gives CDR1 LNHNV, CDR2 YYDKDF (reference sequence). Trimming at V came to 0 bases and at J to 7 bases, leaving 12 bases not matched to a gene. In DNA form, the CDR3 reads TGTGCCACCAGCAGAGATACGGGGGGAGGGCCTCGGAATGAGCAGTTCTTC. The encoded protein is CATSRDTGGGPRNEQFF.

The rearrangement joins TRBV7-9 to TRBJ1-4, with 8 bases identical to TRBD1. Per germline, CDR1 SEHNR and CDR2 FQNEAQ (reference sequence). This CDR3 has 15 residues. V trimming: 5 bases; J trimming: 7 bases; junction bases outside the gene matches: 9. CDR3 sequence (DNA): TGTGCCAGCAGCCCCTTCGACAGGGGAAGTGAAAAACTGTTTTTT. It codes for CASSPFDRGSEKLFF.

CDR3 nucleotides: TGCGCCAGCAGCCGAGAGACAGGGGGCTCTGGGGCCAACGTCCTGACTTTC. It yields the protein CASSRETGGSGANVLTF. The J gene is TRBJ2-6, the V gene TRBV4-1; 9 bases agree with TRBD1. The CDR3 covers 17 residues. The junction had 4 bases not matched to a gene; V was cut back by 4 bases and J by 0 bases. Germline loops: CDR1 MGHRA, CDR2 YSYEKL.

The gene calls are TRBV5-6 and TRBJ2-2, with 7 bases matching TRBD2. This CDR3 contains 13 residues. CDR1 SGHDT and CDR2 YYEEEE come from the germline V gene. J gave up 6 bases and V 3 bases, and 2 bases lay outside the gene matches. Written as DNA, the CDR3 is TGTGCCAGCAGCTCGGGGGGACCCGGGGAGCTGTTTTTT. Its translation: CASSSGGPGELFF.

The chain joins TRBV6-5 to TRBJ2-7; 8 bases fit TRBD2. Germline values: CDR1 MNHEY, CDR2 SVGAGI. There are 15 residues in the CDR3. Trimming removed 2 bases from V and 3 bases from J; junction bases left unmatched: 6. This CDR3 is CASSYAAGVYYEQYF. DNA for the CDR3: TGTGCCAGCAGTTACGCAGCGGGAGTTTACTACGAGCAGTACTTC.

The V call is TRBV2, the J call TRBJ2-1; tentatively, D is TRBD1 (6 bases). The V gene lost 6 bases and the J gene lost 1 base, with 16 bases spanning the gap. The CDR3 spans 16 residues. Germline lookup yields CDR1 SNHLY and CDR2 FYNNEI. CDR3 sequence: CASRLTGRHSYNEQFF. The DNA for the CDR3 is TGTGCCAGCAGATTGACAGGACGACATTCCTACAATGAGCAGTTCTTC.

The chain uses TRBV11-3 and TRBJ2-3; 7 bases align to TRBD2. The V gene's germline CDR1 is SGHNT and CDR2 YENEEA. The CDR3 spans 15 residues. The junction had 4 bases not matched to a gene; V was cut back by 1 base and J by 3 bases. The CDR3 DNA sequence: TGTGCCAGCAGCTTAGGTGCGGGAGCAACAGATACGCAGTATTTT. This gives the protein CASSLGAGATDTQYF.

This clone was observed once. The chain recombines TRBV7-3 with TRBJ2-2, with TRBD1 matching 11 bases. The V segment lost 0 bases and the J segment 1 base; nucleotides outside the gene matches: 1. Germline lookup yields CDR1 SGHTA and CDR2 FQGTGA. The CDR3 is 17 residues long. CDR3 residues: CASSLTDRGLNTGELFF. CDR3 nucleotides: TGTGCCAGCAGCTTAACGGACAGGGGGCTGAACACCGGGGAGCTGTTTTTT.

The chain couples TRBV28 to TRBJ1-2; D unresolved. Germline CDR1 and CDR2: MDHEN and SYDVKM. V shed 2 bases and J shed 0 bases, with 16 bases lying between them. This CDR3 contains 17 residues. This CDR3 reads CASSLASAADPNYGYTF. The CDR3 DNA reads TGTGCCAGCAGTTTAGCGTCGGCGGCAGATCCTAACTATGGCTACACCTTC.

The rearrangement joins TRBV10-3 to TRBJ2-3, with 9 bases that match TRBD2. The V gene's germline CDR1 is ENHRY and CDR2 SYGVKD. The V and J ends lost 4 bases and 4 bases, in that order; junction bases with no gene match: 9. This CDR3 has 16 amino acids. The CDR3 nucleotides are TGTGCCATCAGTGGCCCTAATAGCGGGAGTCCAGATACGCAGTATTTT. It yields the protein CAISGPNSGSPDTQYF.

The chain recombines TRBV5-4 with TRBJ2-2; 11 bases align to TRBD2. The CDR3 consists of 17 residues. CDR1 is SGHNT and CDR2 is YYREEE in the germline V gene (reference sequence). Germline trimming cut 0 bases from V and 7 bases from J; bases unmatched to any gene: 8. CDR3 DNA sequence: TGTGCCAGCAGCTTGGAGGCTAGCGGGAGGCGGAGCGGGGAGCTGTTTTTT. Encoded protein: CASSLEASGRRSGELFF.

V usage is TRBV5-1 and J usage is TRBJ1-1, with D perhaps matching TRBD1 (5 bases). V was trimmed by 1 base and J by 4 bases, leaving 11 bases between them. Germline V lookup: CDR1 SGHRS, CDR2 YFSETQ. This CDR3 comprises 14 residues. The CDR3 reads CASSLRGGSTEAFF. The CDR3 nucleotides read TGCGCCAGCAGCTTGCGCGGGGGGTCCACTGAAGCTTTCTTT.

V and J are TRBV30 and TRBJ1-1; the match to TRBD1 covers 11 bases. The V gene's germline CDR1 is GTSNPN and CDR2 SVGIG (reference sequence). The CDR3 totals 16 residues. J lost 0 bases, V lost 3 bases, and 6 bases had no gene match. The CDR3 region is CAWSPGTGGMNTEAFF. CDR3 nucleotide sequence: TGTGCCTGGAGCCCCGGGACAGGGGGAATGAACACTGAAGCTTTCTTT. Full variable domain (remainder filled in from reference TRBV30 and TRBJ1-1): SQTIHQWPATLVQPVGSPLSLECTVEGTSNPNLYWYRQAAGRGLQLLFYSVGIGQISSEVPQNLSASRPQDRQFILSSKKLLLSDSGFYLCAWSPGTGGMNTEAFFGQGTRLTVV.

This chain links TRBV6-1 with TRBJ2-5, with a possible D match to TRBD1 (6 bases). V was shortened by 3 bases and J by 1 base, with 9 bases between the two germline ends. The CDR3 consists of 14 residues. Looked up from germline, CDR1 is MNHNS and CDR2 is SASEGT. DNA of the CDR3: TGTGCCAGCAGTGATAGGACAGCCCAAGAGACCCAGTACTTC. Translated, it gives CASSDRTAQETQYF.

A few counts support this clone. The V call is TRBV21-1, the J call TRBJ1-2; TRBD1, the table's D call, lacks a check against the DNA. TRBV21-1 is an annotated pseudogene. This CDR3 is 16 amino acids long. CDR3 sequence reads: CASRDRGLTPNYGYTF. Here the CDR3 DNA reads TGTGCCAGCAGGGACAGGGGTCTCACTCCCAACTATGGCTACACCTTC.

J is TRBJ2-3 and V is TRBV29-1; 7 nucleotides line up with TRBD1. The germline V gene has CDR1 SQVTM and CDR2 ANQGSEA. The V gene end was trimmed by 7 bases and the J gene end by 5 bases; junction bases not matched to a gene: 9. The CDR3 loop spans 13 amino acids. CDR3 amino acids: CSARQGTLDTQYF. DNA of the CDR3: TGCAGCGCCCGACAGGGTACTTTAGATACGCAGTATTTT.

The gene calls are TRBV6-5 and TRBJ1-1; the D is unclear. CDR1 is MNHEY, CDR2 SVGAGI, per germline. Trimming pared 4 bases from V and 4 bases from J, leaving 13 bases between. The CDR3 has 14 residues. In DNA, the CDR3 is TGTGCCAGCAGTTCAGGCTCGGTGACCACTGAAGCTTTCTTT. Its translation: CASSSGSVTTEAFF.